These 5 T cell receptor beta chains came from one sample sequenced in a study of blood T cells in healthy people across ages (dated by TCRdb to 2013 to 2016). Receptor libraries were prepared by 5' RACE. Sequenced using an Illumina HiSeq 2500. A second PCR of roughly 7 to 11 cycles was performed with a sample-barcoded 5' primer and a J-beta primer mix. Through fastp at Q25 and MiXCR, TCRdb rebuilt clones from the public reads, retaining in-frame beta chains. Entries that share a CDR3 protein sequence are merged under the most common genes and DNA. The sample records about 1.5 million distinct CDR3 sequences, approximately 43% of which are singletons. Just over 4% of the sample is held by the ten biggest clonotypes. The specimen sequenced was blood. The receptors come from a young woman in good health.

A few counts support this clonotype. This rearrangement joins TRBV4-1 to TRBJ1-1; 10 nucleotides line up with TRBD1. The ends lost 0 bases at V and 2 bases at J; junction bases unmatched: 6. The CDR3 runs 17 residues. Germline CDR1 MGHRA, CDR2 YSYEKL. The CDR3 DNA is TGCGCCAGCAGCCAAGATAGAGGACAGGGGGTCAACACTGAAGCTTTCTTT. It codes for CASSQDRGQGVNTEAFF.

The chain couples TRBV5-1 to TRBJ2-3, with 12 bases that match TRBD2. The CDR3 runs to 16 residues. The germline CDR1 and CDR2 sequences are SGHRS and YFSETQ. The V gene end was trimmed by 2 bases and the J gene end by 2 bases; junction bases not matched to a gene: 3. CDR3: CASSFGLAGITDTQYF. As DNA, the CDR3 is TGCGCCAGCAGCTTCGGACTAGCGGGGATCACAGATACGCAGTATTTT.

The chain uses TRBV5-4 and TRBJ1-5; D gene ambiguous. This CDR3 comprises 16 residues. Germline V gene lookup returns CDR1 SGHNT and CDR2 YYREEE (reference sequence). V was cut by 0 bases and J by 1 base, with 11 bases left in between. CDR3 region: CASSLVFTVSNQPQHF. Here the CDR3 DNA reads TGTGCCAGCAGCTTGGTTTTTACGGTGAGCAATCAGCCCCAGCATTTT.

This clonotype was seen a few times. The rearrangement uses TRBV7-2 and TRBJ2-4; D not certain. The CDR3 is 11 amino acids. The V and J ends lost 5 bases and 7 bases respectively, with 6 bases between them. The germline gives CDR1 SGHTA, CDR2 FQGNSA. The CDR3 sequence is CASSRFNIQYF. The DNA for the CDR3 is TGTGCCAGCAGCCGCTTTAACATTCAGTACTTC. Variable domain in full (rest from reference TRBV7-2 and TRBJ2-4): GAGVSQSPSNKVTEKGKDVELRCDPISGHTALYWYRQSLGQGLEFLIYFQGNSAPDKSGLPSDRFSAERTGGSVSTLTIQRTQQEDSAVYLCASSRFNIQYFGAGTRLSVL.

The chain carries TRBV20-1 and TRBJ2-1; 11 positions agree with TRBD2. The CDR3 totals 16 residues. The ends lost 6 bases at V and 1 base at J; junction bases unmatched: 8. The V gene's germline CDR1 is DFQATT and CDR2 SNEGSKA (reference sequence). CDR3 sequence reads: CSAPSGLAGSYNEQFF. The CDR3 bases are TGCAGTGCCCCATCCGGACTAGCGGGTTCCTACAATGAGCAGTTCTTC.